The entry below gives a single TCR beta chain sequence along with its context. This sample is part of a study of blood T cell repertoires in COVID-19. Background on the study: Whether acute or convalescent, the COVID-19 samples came from the United States, Italy and Spain. The analysed material was cDNA or gDNA that came from T cells, B-cell-depleted T cells, or PBMCs.

Authors' processing steps: Amplification from reference gene primers served as the basis for estimated nucleated cell counts. TCRdb's table, derived via immunoSEQ multiplex PCR, lists solely in-frame clones and lacks some. V and J calls and clone size are those listed in that table; D and trimming were worked out from the DNA. Of about 98,000 clones in the sample, about 81% were seen once. The sequence came from an elderly man with acute or convalescent COVID-19. Sequenced sample: peripheral blood.

DNA of the CDR3: TGTGCCAGTAGTGCCCCCCGGACTAGCGGGAGAGTTTACGAGCAGTACTTC. Its translation is CASSAPRTSGRVYEQYF. The rearrangement uses TRBV19 and TRBJ2-7; 13 bases agree with TRBD2. V shed 5 bases and J 4 bases; nucleotides not matched to a gene: 11. The CDR3 has 17 residues. Per the germline V gene, CDR1 is LNHDA and CDR2 is SQIVND (reference sequence). The whole variable domain, filled in from reference TRBV19 and TRBJ2-7, reads DGGITQSPKYLFRKEGQNVTLSCEQNLNHDAMYWYRQDPGQGLRLIYYSQIVNDFQKGDIAEGYSVSREKKESFPLTVTSAQKNPTAFYLCASSAPRTSGRVYEQYFGPGTRLTVT.